These T cell receptor beta chains were read from a single sample in a study of CXCR3-negative and CXCR3-positive naive CD8 T cells. TCRdb re-called the 5' RACE reads; every CDR3 protein appears as one record, without DNA. Here the sample table reports some 120,000 distinct CDR3 sequences. The sample consisted of naive CXCR3+ CD8+ T cells from blood. The receptors stem from a human donor in good health. Some clones in this sample may be carry-over from other donors' samples. Each CDR3 is given with its conserved first and last residue.

j_gene: TRBJ1-2
v_gene: TRBV30
CDR3aa: CARQLPAGRAGYTF

j_gene: TRBJ2-5
v_gene: TRBV6-5
CDR3aa: CASSVLPQDKETQYF

j_gene: TRBJ2-7
v_gene: TRBV5-1
CDR3aa: CASSLNNYEQYF

j_gene: TRBJ2-7
v_gene: TRBV5-4
CDR3aa: CASSHHPGQGYYEQYF

j_gene: TRBJ2-7
v_gene: TRBV4-1
CDR3aa: CASSSTDRSFYEQYF

j_gene: TRBJ1-1
v_gene: TRBV27
CDR3aa: CASNPGSNTEAFF

j_gene: TRBJ2-5
v_gene: TRBV10-3
CDR3aa: CAISDPGLAGIQETQYF

j_gene: TRBJ2-5
v_gene: TRBV11-2
CDR3aa: CASSLEARGLWETQYF

j_gene: TRBJ1-1
v_gene: TRBV27
CDR3aa: CATKPTQDYTEAFF

j_gene: TRBJ1-1
v_gene: TRBV7-9
CDR3aa: CASSLLLQGNAEAFF

j_gene: TRBJ2-7
v_gene: TRBV28
CDR3aa: CASSSPGLAGAYEQYF

j_gene: TRBJ2-2
v_gene: TRBV7-6
CDR3aa: CASSLGEENTGELFF

j_gene: TRBJ2-7
v_gene: TRBV20-1
CDR3aa: CSASHGAYEQYF

j_gene: TRBJ2-1
v_gene: TRBV7-9
CDR3aa: CASSGKGASYNEQFF

j_gene: TRBJ2-2
v_gene: TRBV6-5
CDR3aa: CASSYALAGDKGELFF

j_gene: TRBJ2-1
v_gene: TRBV4-2
CDR3aa: CASSQTGTTTFSYNEQFF

j_gene: TRBJ1-5
v_gene: TRBV20-1
CDR3aa: CSATRRLGTGPEPQHF

j_gene: TRBJ2-5
v_gene: TRBV7-9
CDR3aa: CASSPTLIGQETQYF

j_gene: TRBJ2-7
v_gene: TRBV14
CDR3aa: CASSQDRTTGLSYEQYF

j_gene: TRBJ1-1
v_gene: TRBV29-1
CDR3aa: CSEIKTHRGTEAFF

j_gene: TRBJ2-1
v_gene: TRBV7-9
CDR3aa: CASSFGAINNEQFF

j_gene: TRBJ2-7
v_gene: TRBV30
CDR3aa: CAWMGTGGYEQYF

j_gene: TRBJ2-5
v_gene: TRBV5-1
CDR3aa: CASSYEARQETQYF

j_gene: TRBJ1-1
v_gene: TRBV7-9
CDR3aa: CASSFIEGLNTEAFF

j_gene: TRBJ1-1
v_gene: TRBV7-9
CDR3aa: CASSPDSTRAFF

j_gene: TRBJ1-1
v_gene: TRBV6-2/TRBV6-3
CDR3aa: CASSSGTVMITEAFF

j_gene: TRBJ2-5
v_gene: TRBV11-2
CDR3aa: CASSLDSSGLAGITQYF

j_gene: TRBJ2-7
v_gene: TRBV6-2/TRBV6-3
CDR3aa: CASSSEVAGSRGEQYF

j_gene: TRBJ2-1
v_gene: TRBV9
CDR3aa: CASSVYSGSMLYNEQFF

j_gene: TRBJ2-7
v_gene: TRBV10-3
CDR3aa: CAITGQGLQEQYF

j_gene: TRBJ2-7
v_gene: TRBV7-6
CDR3aa: CASSLSSDHEQYF

j_gene: TRBJ1-2
v_gene: TRBV6-4
CDR3aa: CASSDSKRGRHLYGYTF

j_gene: TRBJ2-7
v_gene: TRBV23-1
CDR3aa: CASPARETSSYEQYF

j_gene: TRBJ1-1
v_gene: TRBV4-2
CDR3aa: CASSQANSPHPGAFF

j_gene: TRBJ1-6
v_gene: TRBV10-1
CDR3aa: CASSEIPDRTGGISPLHF

j_gene: TRBJ1-1
v_gene: TRBV15
CDR3aa: CATNLRTGLETEAFF

j_gene: TRBJ2-7
v_gene: TRBV29-1
CDR3aa: CSVVGDSGEQYF

j_gene: TRBJ2-5
v_gene: TRBV7-6
CDR3aa: CASSLELAQPQETQYF

j_gene: TRBJ2-7
v_gene: TRBV11-3
CDR3aa: CASSVMISGGTYEQYF

j_gene: TRBJ2-7
v_gene: TRBV20-1
CDR3aa: CSASPLRSGSDGDEQYF

j_gene: TRBJ1-1
v_gene: TRBV6-5
CDR3aa: CASSPTGTLEAFF

j_gene: TRBJ2-3
v_gene: TRBV6-5
CDR3aa: CASSYSQLGSGATDTQYF

j_gene: TRBJ2-7
v_gene: TRBV12-5
CDR3aa: CASVPTGGQTSSYEQYF